This TCR beta chain comes out of a study of Graves' ophthalmopathy and Graves' hyperthyroidism. The germline V gene has CDR1 MDHEN and CDR2 SYDVKM. V lost 7 bases to trimming and J lost 4 bases; unmatched junction nucleotides: 6. This CDR3 spans 13 amino acids. General study points: Blood also carried most expanded thyroid clonotypes exceeding 0.001 frequency.

Certain patients were not enrolled. These were patients with other autoimmune diseases, uncontrolled infections, pregnancy or lactation. A note on this clonotype: Its antigen is still unknown.

As the template, RNA transcripts were used to amplify TCR beta CDR3 regions. Amplification began with first-round RT-PCR using HTBI primers, then second-round multiplex PCR was performed. TCRdb re-called the multiplex PCR reads with MiXCR, one entry per CDR3 protein. Of around 400,000 distinct CDR3 sequences listed, roughly 18% are singletons. The TCR was taken from a young woman with Graves' ophthalmopathy. V gene TRBV28 combines with J gene TRBJ2-5, with 7 nucleotides matching TRBD1. What was sequenced was peripheral blood. The CDR3 coding sequence is TGTGCCAGCACCAGACAGGGCTTAGAGACCCAGTACTTC. This gives the protein CASTRQGLETQYF.